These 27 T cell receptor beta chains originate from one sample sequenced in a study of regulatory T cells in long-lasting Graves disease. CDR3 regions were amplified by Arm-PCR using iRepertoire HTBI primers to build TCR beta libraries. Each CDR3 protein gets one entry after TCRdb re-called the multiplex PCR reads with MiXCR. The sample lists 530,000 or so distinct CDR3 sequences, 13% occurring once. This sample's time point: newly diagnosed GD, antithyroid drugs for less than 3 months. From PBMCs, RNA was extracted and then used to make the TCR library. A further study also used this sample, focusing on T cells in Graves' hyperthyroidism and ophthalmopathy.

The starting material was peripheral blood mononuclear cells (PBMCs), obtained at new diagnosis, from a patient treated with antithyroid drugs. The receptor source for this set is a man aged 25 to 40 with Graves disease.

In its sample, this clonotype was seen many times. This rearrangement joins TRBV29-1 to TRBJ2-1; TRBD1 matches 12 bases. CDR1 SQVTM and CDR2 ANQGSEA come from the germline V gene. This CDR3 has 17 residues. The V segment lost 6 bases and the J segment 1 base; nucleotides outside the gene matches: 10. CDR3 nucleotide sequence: TGCAGCGTGGCGCCGGGACAGGGGGCTCGTTCCTACAATGAGCAGTTCTTC. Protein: CSVAPGQGARSYNEQFF.

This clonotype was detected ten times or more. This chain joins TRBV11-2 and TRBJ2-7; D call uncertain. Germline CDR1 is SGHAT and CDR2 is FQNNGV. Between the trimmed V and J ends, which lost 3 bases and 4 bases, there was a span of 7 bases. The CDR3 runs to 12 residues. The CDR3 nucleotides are TGTGCCAGCAGCTTTCAACGTTACGAGCAGTACTTC. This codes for CASSFQRYEQYF.

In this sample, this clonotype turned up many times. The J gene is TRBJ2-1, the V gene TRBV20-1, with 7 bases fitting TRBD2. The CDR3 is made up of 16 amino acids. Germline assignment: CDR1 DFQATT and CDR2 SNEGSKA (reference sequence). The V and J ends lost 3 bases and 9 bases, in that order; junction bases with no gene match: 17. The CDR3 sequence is CSASHPSGMGLTEQFF. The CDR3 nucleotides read TGCAGTGCTAGCCACCCCAGCGGGATGGGGCTCACTGAGCAGTTCTTC.

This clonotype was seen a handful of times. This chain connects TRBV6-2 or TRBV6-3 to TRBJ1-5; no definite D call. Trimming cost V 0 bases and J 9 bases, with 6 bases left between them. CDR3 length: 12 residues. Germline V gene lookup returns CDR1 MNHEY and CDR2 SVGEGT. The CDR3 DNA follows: TGTGCCAGCAGTTACTCGAACGGGCCCCAGCATTTT. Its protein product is CASSYSNGPQHF.

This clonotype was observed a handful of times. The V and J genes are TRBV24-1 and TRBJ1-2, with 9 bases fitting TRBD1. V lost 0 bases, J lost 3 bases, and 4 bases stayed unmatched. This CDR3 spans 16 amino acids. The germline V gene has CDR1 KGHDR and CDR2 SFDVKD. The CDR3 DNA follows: TGTGCCACCAGTGATTTGCGGACAGGGGCCGACTATGGCTACACCTTC. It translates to CATSDLRTGADYGYTF.

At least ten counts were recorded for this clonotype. CDR3 amino acids: CAISEGWTGTLSGANVLTF. In DNA form, the CDR3 reads TGTGCCATCAGTGAAGGGTGGACAGGGACTTTGTCTGGGGCCAACGTCCTGACTTTC. The chain combines TRBV10-3 with TRBJ2-6; 8 bases align to TRBD1. The CDR3 sequence is 19 residues long. V gave up 3 bases and J gave up 1 base; unmatched junction bases: 11. Germline lookup yields CDR1 ENHRY and CDR2 SYGVKD.

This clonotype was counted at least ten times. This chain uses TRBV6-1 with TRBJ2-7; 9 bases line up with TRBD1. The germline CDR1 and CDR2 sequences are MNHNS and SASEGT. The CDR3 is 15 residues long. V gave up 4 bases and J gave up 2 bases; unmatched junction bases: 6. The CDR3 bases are TGTGCCAGCAGTGTATTGGGACAGGGACCCTACGAGCAGTACTTC. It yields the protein CASSVLGQGPYEQYF.

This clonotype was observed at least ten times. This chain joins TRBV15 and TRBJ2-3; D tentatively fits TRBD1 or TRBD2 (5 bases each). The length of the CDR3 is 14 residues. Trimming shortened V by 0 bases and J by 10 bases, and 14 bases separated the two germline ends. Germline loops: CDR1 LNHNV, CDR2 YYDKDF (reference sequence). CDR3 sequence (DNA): TGTGCCACCAGCAGAGAGGGGACGGGGATAGCGCAGTATTTT. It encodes CATSREGTGIAQYF. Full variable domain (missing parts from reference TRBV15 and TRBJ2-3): DAMVIQNPRYQVTQFGKPVTLSCSQTLNHNVMYWYQQKSSQAPKLLFHYYDKDFNNEADTPDNFQSRRPNTSFCFLDIRSPGLGDTAMYLCATSREGTGIAQYFGPGTRLTVL.

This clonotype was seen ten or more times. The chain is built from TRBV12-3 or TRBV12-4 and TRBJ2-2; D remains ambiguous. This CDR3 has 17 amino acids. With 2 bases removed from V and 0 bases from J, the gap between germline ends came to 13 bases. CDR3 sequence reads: CASSLMGTDTNTGELFF. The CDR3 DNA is TGTGCCAGCAGTTTAATGGGCACCGATACGAACACCGGGGAGCTGTTTTTT.

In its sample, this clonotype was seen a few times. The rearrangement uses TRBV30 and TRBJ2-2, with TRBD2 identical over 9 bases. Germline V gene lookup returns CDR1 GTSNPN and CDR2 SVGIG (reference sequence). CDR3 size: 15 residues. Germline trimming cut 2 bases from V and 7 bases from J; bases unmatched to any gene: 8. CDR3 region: CAWSPGLAHGGELFF. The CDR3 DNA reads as TGTGCCTGGAGTCCGGGACTAGCCCACGGCGGGGAGCTGTTTTTT.

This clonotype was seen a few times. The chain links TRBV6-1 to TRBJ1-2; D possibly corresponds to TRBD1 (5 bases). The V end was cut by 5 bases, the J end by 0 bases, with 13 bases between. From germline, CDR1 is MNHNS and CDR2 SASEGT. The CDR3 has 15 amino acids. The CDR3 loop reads CASSPGGIANYGYTF. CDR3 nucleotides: TGTGCCAGCAGTCCCGGGGGGATAGCTAACTATGGCTACACCTTC.

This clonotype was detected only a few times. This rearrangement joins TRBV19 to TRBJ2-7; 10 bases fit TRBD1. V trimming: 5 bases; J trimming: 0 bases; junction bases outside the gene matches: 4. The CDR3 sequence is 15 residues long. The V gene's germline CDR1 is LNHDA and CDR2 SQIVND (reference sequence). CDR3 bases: TGTGCCAGTAGTGGGACAGGGGTAAGCTCCTACGAGCAGTACTTC. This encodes CASSGTGVSSYEQYF.

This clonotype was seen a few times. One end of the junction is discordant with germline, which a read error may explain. CDR3 DNA: TGTACCTGGAGTCGCCCAATAAGCGGCCTCTCCTACGAGCAGTACTTC. It translates to CTWSRPISGLSYEQYF. This rearrangement joins TRBV30 to TRBJ2-7; tentative D call: TRBD2 (5 bases). Germline-derived CDR1 and CDR2 are GTSNPN and SVGIG (reference sequence). There are 16 residues in the CDR3.

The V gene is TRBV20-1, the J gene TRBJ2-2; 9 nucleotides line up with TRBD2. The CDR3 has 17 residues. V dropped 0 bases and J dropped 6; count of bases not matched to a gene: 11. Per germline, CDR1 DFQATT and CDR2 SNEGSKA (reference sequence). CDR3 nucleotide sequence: TGCAGTGCTAGAGATGTGCTAGGCGGGAGGGTAGCCGGGGAGCTGTTTTTT. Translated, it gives CSARDVLGGRVAGELFF.

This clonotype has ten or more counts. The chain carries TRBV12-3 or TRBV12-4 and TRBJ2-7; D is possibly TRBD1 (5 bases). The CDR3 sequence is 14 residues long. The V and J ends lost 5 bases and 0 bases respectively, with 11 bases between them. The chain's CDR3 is CASSQGHPSYEQYF. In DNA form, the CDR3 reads TGTGCCAGCAGTCAAGGACATCCCTCCTACGAGCAGTACTTC.

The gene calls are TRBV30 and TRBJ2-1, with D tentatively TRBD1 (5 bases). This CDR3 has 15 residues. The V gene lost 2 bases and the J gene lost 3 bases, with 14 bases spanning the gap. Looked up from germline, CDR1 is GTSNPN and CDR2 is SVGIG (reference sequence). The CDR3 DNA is TGTGCCTGGAGTTTCGGGCAGGGCAACTACAATGAGCAGTTCTTC. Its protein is CAWSFGQGNYNEQFF.

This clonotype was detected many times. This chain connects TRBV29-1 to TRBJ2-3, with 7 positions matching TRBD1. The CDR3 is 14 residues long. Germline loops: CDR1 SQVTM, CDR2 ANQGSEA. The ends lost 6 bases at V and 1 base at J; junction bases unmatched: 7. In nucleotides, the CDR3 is TGCAGCGTCGCGACAGGGCGGGGCACAGATACGCAGTATTTT. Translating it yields CSVATGRGTDTQYF.

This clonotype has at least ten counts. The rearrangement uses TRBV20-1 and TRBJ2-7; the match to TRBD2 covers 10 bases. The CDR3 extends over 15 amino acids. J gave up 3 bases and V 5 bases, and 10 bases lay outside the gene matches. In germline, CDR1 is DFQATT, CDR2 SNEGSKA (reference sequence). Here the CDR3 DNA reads TGCAGTGCTGCTCTAGTCTCTAGCGGGAGCTACGAGCAGTACTTC. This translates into CSAALVSSGSYEQYF.

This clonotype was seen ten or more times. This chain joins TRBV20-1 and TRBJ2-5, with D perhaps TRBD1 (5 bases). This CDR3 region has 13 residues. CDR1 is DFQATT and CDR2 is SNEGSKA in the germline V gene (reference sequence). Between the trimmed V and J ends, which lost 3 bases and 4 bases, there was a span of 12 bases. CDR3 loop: CSASWVRGETQYF. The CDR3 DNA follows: TGCAGTGCTAGCTGGGTTAGGGGAGAGACCCAGTACTTC.

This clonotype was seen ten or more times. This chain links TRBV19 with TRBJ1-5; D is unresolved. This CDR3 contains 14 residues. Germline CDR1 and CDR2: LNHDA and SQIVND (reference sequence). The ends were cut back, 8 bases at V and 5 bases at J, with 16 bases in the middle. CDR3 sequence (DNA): TGTGCCAGTGCAGAGTGGCAGGAACATCAGCCCCAGCATTTT. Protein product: CASAEWQEHQPQHF.

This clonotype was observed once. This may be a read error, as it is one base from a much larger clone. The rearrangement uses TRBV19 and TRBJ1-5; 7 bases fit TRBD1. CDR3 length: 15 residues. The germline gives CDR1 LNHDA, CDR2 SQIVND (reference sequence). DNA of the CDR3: TGTGCCTCCGGGACAGCGGTCTATAGCACTCAGCCCCAGCATTTT. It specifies CASGTAVYSTQPQHF.

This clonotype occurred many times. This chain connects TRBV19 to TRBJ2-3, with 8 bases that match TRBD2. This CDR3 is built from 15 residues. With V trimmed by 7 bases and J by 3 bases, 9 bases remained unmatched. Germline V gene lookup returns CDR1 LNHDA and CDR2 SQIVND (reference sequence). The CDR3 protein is CASTAAGLETDTQYF. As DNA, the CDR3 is TGTGCCAGTACCGCGGCGGGACTAGAGACAGATACGCAGTATTTT.

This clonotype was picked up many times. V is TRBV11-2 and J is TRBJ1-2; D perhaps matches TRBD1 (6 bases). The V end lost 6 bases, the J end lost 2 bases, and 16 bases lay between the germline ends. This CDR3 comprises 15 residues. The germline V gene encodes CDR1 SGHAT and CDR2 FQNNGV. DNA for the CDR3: TGTGCCAGCAGGGGGGGGGTCAGGGGAAACTATGGCTACACCTTC. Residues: CASRGGVRGNYGYTF.

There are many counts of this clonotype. Here the CDR3 reads CSGTGTIEQYF. The CDR3 nucleotides are TGCAGTGGGACCGGGACTATCGAGCAGTACTTC. This rearrangement joins TRBV20-1 to TRBJ2-7; 7 positions agree with TRBD2. Germline V gives CDR1 DFQATT, CDR2 SNEGSKA (reference sequence). J was trimmed by 6 bases and V by 7 bases; bases with no gene match: 6. This CDR3 spans 11 amino acids.

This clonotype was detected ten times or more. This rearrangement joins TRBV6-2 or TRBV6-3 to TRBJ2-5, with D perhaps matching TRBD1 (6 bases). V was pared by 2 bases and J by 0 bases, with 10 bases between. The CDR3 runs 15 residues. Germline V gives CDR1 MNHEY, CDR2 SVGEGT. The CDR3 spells CASSYTTGNQETQYF. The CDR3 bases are TGTGCCAGCAGTTACACAACAGGGAACCAAGAGACCCAGTACTTC.

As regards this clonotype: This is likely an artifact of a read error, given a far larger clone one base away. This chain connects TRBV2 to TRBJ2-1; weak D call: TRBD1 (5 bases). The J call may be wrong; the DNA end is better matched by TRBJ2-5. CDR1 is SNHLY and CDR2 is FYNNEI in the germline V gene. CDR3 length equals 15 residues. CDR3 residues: CASSLTSGNQETQYF. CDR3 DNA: TGTGCCAGCAGCCTGACCTCAGGGAACCAAGAGACCCAGTACTTC.

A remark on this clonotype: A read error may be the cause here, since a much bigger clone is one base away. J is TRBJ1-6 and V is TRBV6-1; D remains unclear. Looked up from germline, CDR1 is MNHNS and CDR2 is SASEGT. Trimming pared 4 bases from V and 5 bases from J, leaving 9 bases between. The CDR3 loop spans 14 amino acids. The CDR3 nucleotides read TGTGCCAGCAGTGCGGCACCGGATAATTCACCCCTCCACTTT. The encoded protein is CASSAAPDNSPLHF.